Listed below are T cell receptor beta chains from one sample, sequenced in a study of T cell responses to AZD1222 COVID-19 vaccine. The protocol was immunoSEQ multiplex PCR, while the TCRdb copy is restricted to in-frame clones and leaves out a portion. This sample has roughly 180,000 clones; approximately 91% occur once, and the top ten carry under 2%. Sample: peripheral blood, taken 28 days after the second AZD1222 dose. These receptor sequences come from an adult who received the AZD1222 COVID-19 vaccine. The CDR3 runs from the conserved cysteine through the conserved F or W. Each record gives: V gene, J gene, clone size, D gene, CDR3 protein, CDR3 DNA. A D gene is named only where the DNA matches it firmly. Clone size appears in some rows only: once, few, many, or a class for an expanded clone.

V gene: TRBV18
J gene: TRBJ2-2
clone size: .
D gene: .
CDR3 protein: CASSPQTGELFF
CDR3 DNA: TGTGCCAGCTCACCTCAAACCGGGGAGCTGTTTTTT

V gene: TRBV15
J gene: TRBJ2-5
clone size: .
D gene: TRBD2
CDR3 protein: CATSDGTSSRQTQYF
CDR3 DNA: TGTGCCACCAGCGACGGGACTAGCAGTCGTCAGACCCAGTACTTC

V gene: TRBV4-1
J gene: TRBJ1-2
clone size: .
D gene: .
CDR3 protein: CASSQVQGLDYGYTF
CDR3 DNA: TGCGCCAGCAGCCAAGTGCAGGGATTGGACTATGGCTACACCTTC

V gene: TRBV6-5
J gene: TRBJ2-7
clone size: .
D gene: TRBD1
CDR3 protein: CASSRPGQGVYEQYF
CDR3 DNA: TGTGCCAGCAGTCGACCGGGACAGGGCGTCTACGAGCAGTACTTC

V gene: TRBV19
J gene: TRBJ1-1
clone size: .
D gene: .
CDR3 protein: CASSIASTGEGRAFF
CDR3 DNA: TGTGCCAGTAGTATAGCCTCGACAGGTGAAGGGAGAGCTTTCTTT

V gene: TRBV19
J gene: TRBJ2-7
clone size: .
D gene: .
CDR3 protein: CASSGGQPYEQYF
CDR3 DNA: TGTGCCAGTAGTGGGGGACAACCCTACGAGCAGTACTTC

V gene: TRBV19
J gene: TRBJ2-7
clone size: .
D gene: .
CDR3 protein: CASSIGQNEQYF
CDR3 DNA: TGTGCCAGTAGTATTGGACAGAACGAGCAGTACTTC

V gene: TRBV7-3
J gene: TRBJ2-2
clone size: few
D gene: TRBD2
CDR3 protein: CASSLFAVGGRAYGTGELFF
CDR3 DNA: TGTGCCAGCAGCTTATTTGCCGTCGGCGGGAGGGCCTATGGCACCGGGGAGCTGTTTTTT

V gene: TRBV9
J gene: TRBJ1-6
clone size: .
D gene: .
CDR3 protein: CASSVVAENSPLHF
CDR3 DNA: TGTGCCAGCAGCGTAGTGGCAGAGAATTCACCCCTCCACTTT

V gene: TRBV7-6
J gene: TRBJ2-7
clone size: .
D gene: .
CDR3 protein: CASSAGLGVVEQYF
CDR3 DNA: TGTGCCAGCAGCGCGGGACTGGGGGTTGTCGAGCAGTACTTC

V gene: TRBV24-1
J gene: TRBJ2-3
clone size: .
D gene: .
CDR3 protein: CATRGAGGDTQYF
CDR3 DNA: TGTGCCACCCGGGGGGCCGGGGGAGATACGCAGTATTTT

V gene: TRBV19
J gene: TRBJ2-1
clone size: .
D gene: .
CDR3 protein: CASSLDRSSYNEQFF
CDR3 DNA: TGTGCCAGTAGTCTGGACCGTAGCTCCTACAATGAGCAGTTCTTC

V gene: TRBV7-2
J gene: TRBJ2-7
clone size: .
D gene: TRBD1
CDR3 protein: CASSPDRGGTYEQYF
CDR3 DNA: TGTGCCAGCAGCCCGGACAGGGGGGGTACCTACGAGCAGTACTTC

V gene: TRBV29-1
J gene: TRBJ1-5
clone size: .
D gene: .
CDR3 protein: CSVEGPYASNQPQHF
CDR3 DNA: TGCAGCGTTGAAGGGCCGTATGCTAGCAATCAGCCCCAGCATTTT

V gene: TRBV6-5
J gene: TRBJ2-5
clone size: .
D gene: TRBD1
CDR3 protein: CASSYTGVETQYF
CDR3 DNA: TGTGCCAGCAGTTACACAGGGGTTGAGACCCAGTACTTC

V gene: TRBV6-5
J gene: TRBJ1-2
clone size: .
D gene: TRBD1
CDR3 protein: CASSYDRGALGYTF
CDR3 DNA: TGTGCCAGCAGTTACGACAGGGGCGCCCTAGGCTACACCTTC

V gene: TRBV6-6
J gene: TRBJ2-7
clone size: once
D gene: TRBD1
CDR3 protein: CASRQGQGAYEQYF
CDR3 DNA: TGTGCCAGCAGACAGGGACAGGGGGCTTACGAGCAGTACTTC

V gene: TRBV5-1
J gene: TRBJ1-1
clone size: .
D gene: .
CDR3 protein: CASSRQMNTEAFF
CDR3 DNA: TGCGCCAGCAGCAGACAGATGAACACTGAAGCTTTCTTT

V gene: TRBV30
J gene: TRBJ2-4
clone size: .
D gene: .
CDR3 protein: CAWSEGLLAKNIQYF
CDR3 DNA: TGTGCCTGGAGTGAGGGGCTTCTAGCCAAAAACATTCAGTACTTC

V gene: TRBV10-2
J gene: TRBJ2-3
clone size: .
D gene: .
CDR3 protein: CASRLGSTDTQYF
CDR3 DNA: TGCGCCAGCAGACTAGGTTCGACAGATACGCAGTATTTT

V gene: TRBV3-1/TRBV3-2
J gene: TRBJ2-7
clone size: few
D gene: TRBD2
CDR3 protein: CASSPSGGQRDEQYF
CDR3 DNA: TGTGCCAGCAGTCCCAGCGGGGGGCAGAGGGACGAGCAGTACTTC

V gene: TRBV6-6
J gene: TRBJ2-5
clone size: .
D gene: .
CDR3 protein: CASSYGILETQYF
CDR3 DNA: TGTGCCAGCAGTTACGGGATATTGGAGACCCAGTACTTC

V gene: TRBV27
J gene: TRBJ1-1
clone size: .
D gene: .
CDR3 protein: CASSSIIIPGRNFEAFF
CDR3 DNA: TGTGCCAGCAGTTCAATCATCATACCGGGACGGAATTTTGAAGCTTTCTTT

V gene: TRBV6-5
J gene: TRBJ2-7
clone size: .
D gene: TRBD1
CDR3 protein: CASSYRTGDYEQYF
CDR3 DNA: TGTGCCAGCAGTTACAGGACAGGGGACTACGAGCAGTACTTC